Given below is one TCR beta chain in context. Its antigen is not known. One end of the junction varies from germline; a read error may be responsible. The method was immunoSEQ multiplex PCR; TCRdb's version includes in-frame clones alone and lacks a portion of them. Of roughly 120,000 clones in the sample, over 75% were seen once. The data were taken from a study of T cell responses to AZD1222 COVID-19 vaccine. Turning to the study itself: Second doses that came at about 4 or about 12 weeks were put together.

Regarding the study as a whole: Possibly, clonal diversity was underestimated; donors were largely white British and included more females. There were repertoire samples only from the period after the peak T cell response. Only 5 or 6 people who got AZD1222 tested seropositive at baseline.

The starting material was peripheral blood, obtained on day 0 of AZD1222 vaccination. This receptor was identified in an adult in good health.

The CDR3 DNA is TGTGCTAGCAGCTCCGGGACTAGCGGGATTAGCTCCTACAATGAGCAGTTCTTC. Translation gives CASSSGTSGISSYNEQFF. The V gene is TRBV7-7, the J gene TRBJ2-1; 13 bases match TRBD2. Per germline, CDR1 SSHAT and CDR2 FNYEAQ (reference sequence). The CDR3 has 18 residues.